Here is one TCR beta chain with its context. The length of the CDR3 is 15 residues. Trimming shortened V by 4 bases and J by 7 bases, and 16 bases separated the two germline ends. TCRdb used MiXCR to reprocess the RT-PCR reads, holding one entry per CDR3 protein. This sample carries 650,000 to 800,000 distinct CDR3 sequences, 14% of them seen once, and the ten largest clones take 3.6%. The rearrangement uses TRBV12-3 or TRBV12-4 and TRBJ1-4; D possibly corresponds to TRBD1 (5 bases). This TCR derives from a female donor in good health, serving as a healthy control. Sequencing was performed on memory CD4+ T cells from blood. The CDR3 DNA sequence: TGTGCCAGCAGTTCCCGGCTGGGGGGGGGTGAAAAACTGTTTTTT. Its translation is CASSSRLGGGEKLFF.